Listed below are T cell receptor beta chains from one sample, sequenced in a study of shared clonotypes between healthy human individuals. Repertoires were generated with immunoSEQ multiplex PCR, while TCRdb's copy carries only in-frame clones and drops some. This table holds some 470,000 clones, 60% to 85% found once. Input material: PBMCs. Receptors originate from a woman aged 40 to 50 in good health. Some clones in this sample may be carry-over from other donors' samples. CDR3s leave out the opening cysteine and the closing phenylalanine or tryptophan. D genes are given only for firm matches.

V gene	J gene	D gene	CDR3 protein
TRBV2	TRBJ2-5	.	ASSEAGSLETQY
TRBV29-1	TRBJ1-1	.	SVGLGGPRAF
TRBV7-9	TRBJ2-5	TRBD2	ASSCSIPSGETQY
TRBV5-1	TRBJ2-2	.	ASSSMGLLNTGELF
TRBV27	TRBJ2-3	TRBD2	ASSFLGLAGGLLADTQY
TRBV18	TRBJ2-3	TRBD2	ASSPTSGGFTDTQY
TRBV28	TRBJ2-2	.	AVGGLTGELF
TRBV19	TRBJ1-4	.	ASRTPQGGAEKLF
TRBV27	TRBJ2-7	.	ASGRDGPYEQY
TRBV30	TRBJ2-3	.	ATKGVGSLPWSDTQY
TRBV6-1	TRBJ2-2	TRBD2	ASAGLAGADGELF
TRBV7-2	TRBJ2-1	.	ASSLARRFGRNEQF
TRBV9	TRBJ2-7	TRBD2	ASSLGLAESYEQY
TRBV9	TRBJ2-2	.	ASSVMGAGELF
TRBV7-3	TRBJ2-7	TRBD2	ASSISGGSYEQY
TRBV6-1	TRBJ1-5	TRBD1	ASSQGQGAQPQH
TRBV27	TRBJ1-1	.	ASSLARMNTEAF
TRBV27	TRBJ2-3	.	ASSGLVADTQY
TRBV28	TRBJ2-5	.	ASRLPGDQETQY
TRBV28	TRBJ2-5	TRBD1	ASTRSLGGTGETQY
TRBV9	TRBJ2-1	.	ASSPYEGVGNEQF
TRBV27	TRBJ2-2	TRBD2	ASSLSAGAYTGELF
TRBV5-8	TRBJ1-5	.	ASSLGIWQPQH
TRBV27	TRBJ2-6	.	ASGRAGANVLT
TRBV2	TRBJ2-7	.	ASRPGQLLYEQY
TRBV27	TRBJ1-3	TRBD1	ASSLTGTGVISGNTIY
TRBV10-3	TRBJ1-2	TRBD1	AITGQGAYGYT
TRBV19	TRBJ1-2	TRBD1	ASTFGQGEGGYT
TRBV7-9	TRBJ2-7	.	ASSLAGTTAYEQY
TRBV30	TRBJ1-2	TRBD1	AWIRDRSLGDGYT
TRBV5-4	TRBJ1-1	.	ASSLGLRDLRVSAF
TRBV5-1	TRBJ2-3	.	ASSYPGMGPGDTQY
TRBV7-8	TRBJ1-1	.	ASSLGTNSEAF
TRBV11-2	TRBJ2-2	TRBD1	ASSQIQGFPPGELF
TRBV11-2	TRBJ2-7	.	ASSSRLGSYEQY
TRBV7-2	TRBJ1-2	TRBD1	ASSTNRGQSYGYT
TRBV6-1	TRBJ2-3	TRBD2	ASSDVLAGGRDTQY
TRBV5-6	TRBJ1-3	.	ASSFSSHSGNTIY
TRBV7-9	TRBJ2-7	TRBD2	ASSPREGYEQY
TRBV19	TRBJ1-4	.	ASKDSPSAEKLF
TRBV4-1	TRBJ1-3	.	ASSQERQSSGNTIY
TRBV5-1	TRBJ2-7	TRBD2	ASSGTSGYEQY
TRBV19	TRBJ1-5	.	ASTTRDISNQPQH
TRBV9	TRBJ2-7	TRBD2	ASSAGLAESSYEQY
TRBV28	TRBJ2-7	TRBD1	ASTTPGQGSYEQY
TRBV5-1	TRBJ2-7	TRBD2	ASSFRLAGSYEQY
TRBV5-1	TRBJ2-2	.	ASSSVGANTGELF
TRBV27	TRBJ2-2	TRBD2	ASSTRWGLAGPTGELF
TRBV14	TRBJ1-4	.	ASSPLGREEKLF
TRBV7-9	TRBJ2-7	TRBD2	ASSLGSGSYEQY
TRBV19	TRBJ2-2	TRBD1	ASSKGQLTGELF
TRBV29-1	TRBJ2-1	TRBD2	SVRRRLAGDQLL
TRBV29-1	TRBJ2-3	.	SVEYAGWQGLTDTQY